The 24 T cell receptor beta chains below were found in one sample sequenced in a study of T cell changes during pregnancy in multiple sclerosis. The table came from immunoSEQ multiplex PCR; TCRdb's copy has only in-frame clones and leaves some out. The data contain 55,000 to 80,000 clones, around 94% of them singletons. This sample comprised peripheral blood, obtained in the third trimester of pregnancy. These TCRs come from a female donor with multiple sclerosis, enrolled in a pregnancy study.

This chain joins TRBV9 and TRBJ2-7, with TRBD1 matching 8 bases. The CDR3 consists of 15 residues. Germline-derived CDR1 and CDR2 are SGDLS and YYNGEE. Trimming removed 3 bases from V and 0 bases from J; junction bases left unmatched: 5. The DNA of the CDR3 is TGTGCCAGCAGCGCCGGGACAGGTCCCTCCTACGAGCAGTACTTC. It specifies CASSAGTGPSYEQYF.

V is TRBV11-3 and J is TRBJ1-1; 9 positions match TRBD1. Germline CDR1 reads SGHNT; CDR2 reads YENEEA. The CDR3 is 14 residues long. The ends lost 4 bases at V and 4 bases at J; junction bases unmatched: 4. CDR3 loop: CASSSDRGVTEAFF. The CDR3 DNA is TGTGCCAGCAGCTCCGACAGGGGGGTCACTGAAGCTTTCTTT.

This chain connects TRBV7-6 to TRBJ2-7; tentatively, D is TRBD2 (5 bases). Per the germline V gene, CDR1 is SGHVS and CDR2 is FNYEAQ. The CDR3 runs 14 residues. Trimming cost V 5 bases and J 7 bases, with 18 bases left between them. The CDR3 DNA follows: TGTGCCAGCAGCCTAGGTCCGGGGTCGGGAGAGCAGTACTTC. Translated, it gives CASSLGPGSGEQYF.

The chain employs TRBV7-6 and TRBJ2-7; TRBD2 aligns across 9 bases. CDR1 and CDR2 from the germline V gene are SGHVS and FNYEAQ. The CDR3 contains 13 residues. J gave up 5 bases and V 4 bases, and 3 bases lay outside the gene matches. DNA of the CDR3: TGTGCCAGCAGCTGGGCGGGGGGGAACGAGCAGTACTTC. Its protein is CASSWAGGNEQYF.

This chain links TRBV7-2 with TRBJ1-2, with D tentatively TRBD1 (6 bases). The germline V gene encodes CDR1 SGHTA and CDR2 FQGNSA. The length of the CDR3 is 16 residues. Trimming left V 1 base short and J 4 bases short, with 16 bases between. CDR3 amino acids: CASSLGYDRSSYGYTF. In nucleotides, the CDR3 is TGTGCCAGCAGCTTAGGGTACGACAGGAGCTCCTATGGCTACACCTTC.

V gene TRBV29-1 combines with J gene TRBJ1-2, with 8 bases identical to TRBD1. The germline V gene encodes CDR1 SQVTM and CDR2 ANQGSEA. Trimming at V came to 6 bases and at J to 3 bases, leaving 0 bases not matched to a gene. CDR3 size: 11 residues. DNA for the CDR3: TGCAGCGTGGGACAGGACTATGGCTACACCTTC. Amino acids: CSVGQDYGYTF.

J is TRBJ1-4 and V is TRBV28; 9 bases map to TRBD1. After removal of 7 bases from V and 11 bases from J, the junction contained 14 bases not matched to a gene. CDR1 and CDR2 from the germline V gene are MDHEN and SYDVKM. The CDR3 runs 15 residues. DNA for the CDR3: TGTGCCAGCAACCGCATGGGACAGGGCTTGGAGAAACTGTTTTTT. It is translated as CASNRMGQGLEKLFF.

The chain couples TRBV4-2 to TRBJ2-3; 7 bases are shared with TRBD1. The CDR3 length is 17 residues. Germline-derived CDR1 and CDR2 are LGHNA and YNFKEQ. V gave up 3 bases and J gave up 4 bases; unmatched junction bases: 13. In DNA, the CDR3 is TGTGCCAGCAGCCAGGAAAACAGGGGAATTTCAGCAGATACGCAGTATTTT. Amino acids: CASSQENRGISADTQYF.

The chain carries TRBV7-2 and TRBJ1-2; D is unresolved. The V gene lost 5 bases and the J gene lost 8 bases, with 18 bases spanning the gap. The CDR3 is made up of 14 amino acids. Germline V gene sequence: CDR1 SGHTA, CDR2 FQGNSA. CDR3 in amino acids: CASSPPPVSVGYTF. The CDR3 bases are TGTGCCAGCAGCCCACCTCCCGTCTCGGTAGGCTACACCTTC.

This clone was observed a handful of times. This chain joins TRBV7-9 and TRBJ1-2; D is possibly TRBD1 (6 bases). V was pared by 3 bases and J by 4 bases, with 12 bases between. This CDR3 is 14 amino acids long. CDR1 and CDR2 from the germline V gene are SEHNR and FQNEAQ (reference sequence). For the CDR3, the DNA is TGTGCCAGCAGCTTCACAGGGATTGGCTATGGCTACACCTTC. It specifies CASSFTGIGYGYTF.

This clone appeared once. The rearrangement links TRBV11-1 to TRBJ2-7; weak D call: TRBD1 (5 bases). In germline, CDR1 is SGHAT, CDR2 FQDESV (reference sequence). Trimming pared 2 bases from V and 3 bases from J, leaving 11 bases between. The CDR3 consists of 14 residues. CDR3 bases: TGTGCCAGCAGCTTAATGGGGCGAGTCTACGAGCAGTACTTC. Protein product: CASSLMGRVYEQYF.

The CDR3 spells CASSGGGFANEKLFF. The CDR3 coding sequence is TGTGCCAGCAGTGGCGGTGGGTTCGCTAATGAAAAACTGTTTTTT. This chain uses TRBV25-1 with TRBJ1-4; D gene uncertain. With 4 bases removed from V and 3 bases from J, the gap between germline ends came to 12 bases. The germline V gene encodes CDR1 MGHDK and CDR2 SYGVNS. The CDR3 has 15 residues.

The chain joins TRBV7-6 to TRBJ2-7, with D possibly TRBD1 on 6 matching bases. Germline assignment: CDR1 SGHVS and CDR2 FNYEAQ. The CDR3 runs 14 residues. V was trimmed by 1 base and J by 3 bases, leaving 10 bases between them. The CDR3 is CASSLGTAHYEQYF. CDR3 sequence (DNA): TGTGCCAGCAGCTTAGGGACAGCCCACTACGAGCAGTACTTC.

The chain carries TRBV30 and TRBJ2-6, with a tentative D call TRBD1 (6 bases). Trimming took 4 bases from V and 2 from J, leaving 12 bases between them. The CDR3 has 15 amino acids. Germline CDR1 is GTSNPN and CDR2 is SVGIG (reference sequence). CDR3 coding DNA: TGTGCCTGGACTCTTACAGGGACTGGGGCCAACGTCCTGACTTTC. It translates to CAWTLTGTGANVLTF.

The chain uses TRBV29-1 and TRBJ2-1, with 9 positions matching TRBD2. Germline loops: CDR1 SQVTM, CDR2 ANQGSEA. The CDR3 is made up of 13 amino acids. Germline trimming cut 3 bases from V and 3 bases from J; bases unmatched to any gene: 0. CDR3 region: CSVERGGYNEQFF. The DNA for the CDR3 is TGCAGCGTTGAGCGGGGGGGCTACAATGAGCAGTTCTTC.

The genes are TRBV7-2 and TRBJ1-1, with TRBD1 matching over 9 bases. This CDR3 region has 12 residues. V dropped 6 bases and J dropped 12; count of bases not matched to a gene: 8. Germline V lookup: CDR1 SGHTA, CDR2 FQGNSA. CDR3 DNA: TGTGCCAGCAGTCTGGACAGGGGAAGAACTTTCTTT. It specifies CASSLDRGRTFF. Combining the CDR3 with reference TRBV7-2 and TRBJ1-1 gives the whole variable domain GAGVSQSPSNKVTEKGKDVELRCDPISGHTALYWYRQSLGQGLEFLIYFQGNSAPDKSGLPSDRFSAERTGGSVSTLTIQRTQQEDSAVYLCASSLDRGRTFFGQGTRLTVV.

V usage is TRBV7-2 and J usage is TRBJ1-1; D may be TRBD1 (5 bases). Trimming left V 5 bases short and J 8 bases short, with 15 bases between. This CDR3 is 13 amino acids long. Germline assignment: CDR1 SGHTA and CDR2 FQGNSA. DNA for the CDR3: TGTGCCAGCAGCATCATGCGGTGGGGCGAAGCTTTCTTT. Amino acid sequence: CASSIMRWGEAFF.

The gene calls are TRBV7-9 and TRBJ1-1; 7 bases match TRBD1. V shed 1 base and J 6 bases; nucleotides not matched to a gene: 5. This CDR3 region has 14 residues. Germline CDR1 is SEHNR and CDR2 is FQNEAQ (reference sequence). CDR3 protein: CASSLVRQGAEAFF. CDR3 in DNA: TGTGCCAGCAGCTTAGTACGACAGGGCGCTGAAGCTTTCTTT.

The genes are TRBV9 and TRBJ2-3; 12 bases line up with TRBD1. Germline assignment: CDR1 SGDLS and CDR2 YYNGEE. The CDR3 loop spans 16 amino acids. The V and J ends lost 5 bases and 9 bases, in that order; junction bases with no gene match: 13. The CDR3 loop reads CASSLRDRGLKETQYF. The CDR3 nucleotides are TGTGCCAGCAGTCTCCGGGACAGGGGGCTCAAGGAGACGCAGTATTTT.

This clone was counted once. This chain links TRBV10-3 with TRBJ2-5, with TRBD2 matching over 11 bases. J gave up 1 base and V 7 bases, and 2 bases lay outside the gene matches. The CDR3 contains 14 residues. The germline CDR1 and CDR2 sequences are ENHRY and SYGVKD. CDR3 residues: CAINSGGVQETQYF. DNA for the CDR3: TGTGCCATCAATAGCGGGGGGGTCCAAGAGACCCAGTACTTC.

The gene calls are TRBV6-1 and TRBJ1-5; 8 bases agree with TRBD1. Trimming cost V 4 bases and J 6 bases; bases outside gene matches: 5. There are 14 residues in the CDR3. Germline loops: CDR1 MNHNS, CDR2 SASEGT. CDR3 region: CASSGQGAFQPQHF. In nucleotides, the CDR3 is TGTGCCAGCAGTGGTCAGGGGGCGTTTCAGCCCCAGCATTTT.

The rearrangement links TRBV7-2 to TRBJ1-2; D not certain. Trimming took off 2 bases at V and 4 bases at J, with 8 bases between the two ends. This CDR3 region has 13 residues. Germline lookup yields CDR1 SGHTA and CDR2 FQGNSA. CDR3 sequence: CASSLMQFYGYTF. The CDR3 DNA reads TGTGCCAGCAGCTTAATGCAGTTCTATGGCTACACCTTC.

This chain uses TRBV6-5 with TRBJ2-3; 9 bases are a match to TRBD2. With V trimmed by 6 bases and J by 2 bases, 6 bases remained unmatched. The germline V gene encodes CDR1 MNHEY and CDR2 SVGAGI. This CDR3 region has 15 residues. CDR3 region: CASRQSGGPTDTQYF. The CDR3, as DNA: TGTGCCAGCAGACAAAGCGGGGGGCCCACAGATACGCAGTATTTT.

V gene TRBV9 combines with J gene TRBJ2-1, with 16 bases identical to TRBD2. The CDR3 sequence is 18 residues long. V shed 0 bases, J shed 7 bases, and the junction held 7 bases outside the gene matches. Germline V gene sequence: CDR1 SGDLS, CDR2 YYNGEE. The CDR3 nucleotides are TGTGCCAGCAGCGTAGGAGGGACTAGCGGGGGGGCCAGGAATGAGCAGTTCTTC. Protein: CASSVGGTSGGARNEQFF.